This TCR beta chain was obtained from a study of control samples from healthy donors and cancer patients. After removal of 4 bases from V and 4 bases from J, the junction contained 10 bases not matched to a gene. The germline V gene has CDR1 MGHRA and CDR2 YSYEKL. The CDR3 length is 17 residues. Assay: immunoSEQ multiplex PCR; the TCRdb copy retains only in-frame clones and omits some. Of around 120,000 clones listed, just under 95% are singletons. Sequencing used blood. The V and J genes are TRBV4-1 and TRBJ2-7; TRBD2 matches 13 bases. The TCR sequence derives from a man aged 30-40 years in good health. CDR3: CASSPGLAGARSYEQYF. CDR3 in DNA: TGCGCCAGCAGCCCCGGACTAGCGGGGGCCAGGAGTTACGAGCAGTACTTC.